Here is one TCR beta chain with its context. Trimming cost V 2 bases and J 3 bases, with 11 bases left between them. Germline loops: CDR1 LGHNA, CDR2 YSLEER. The CDR3 runs to 14 residues. The sample originates from a study of blood T cell repertoires in COVID-19. Study as a whole: PBMCs, B-cell-depleted T cells, or T cells were the source of the cDNA or gDNA that made up the material.

As originally analysed: Nucleated cell counts were estimated from reference gene primer amplification. The protocol was immunoSEQ multiplex PCR, while the TCRdb copy is restricted to in-frame clones and leaves out a portion. The V and J calls and clone size were taken over from that table, and D and trimming were inferred from the DNA. The data contain over 200,000 clones, 83% of them singletons. The sequence came from a man in his forties with active or convalescent COVID-19. Sequenced material: peripheral blood. The chain links TRBV4-3 to TRBJ2-7; TRBD1 might be the D (6 bases). The CDR3 spells CASSQHTGFYEQYF. DNA of the CDR3: TGCGCCAGCAGCCAACACACAGGGTTCTACGAGCAGTACTTC.